This T cell receptor (beta chain) was sequenced for a study of early T cells in non-severe SARS-CoV-2 infection. Looking at the study overall: Sequencing of unsorted whole blood was done on bulk RNA, leaving chains unpaired.

TCRdb ran MiXCR on the 5' RACE reads and lists one entry per CDR3 protein. The sample includes 60,000 to 70,000 distinct CDR3 sequences, approximately 9% seen only once; the top ten take about 3.5%. In this sample, this clonotype turned up many times. The germline V gene has CDR1 SQVTM and CDR2 ANQGSEA. Trimming removed 7 bases from V and 2 bases from J; junction bases left unmatched: 9. The length of the CDR3 is 15 residues. The sequence was collected from an adult who was a healthcare worker with PCR-confirmed SARS-CoV-2 infection or an uninfected control (not recorded which). V gene TRBV29-1 combines with J gene TRBJ2-2, with 8 bases matching TRBD1. Material: whole blood. In DNA form, the CDR3 reads TGCAGCGCTGGGACCGGGACAGGCAACACCGGGGAGCTGTTTTTT. Its translation is CSAGTGTGNTGELFF.